This T cell receptor (beta chain) was obtained from a study of blood T cell repertoires in COVID-19. Overall study: The United States, Italy and Spain supplied acute and convalescent COVID-19 samples.

In Seattle, patients joined the study during active infection and were tracked longitudinally. Per germline, CDR1 SGHRS and CDR2 YFSETQ. The CDR3 is made up of 14 amino acids. Between the trimmed V and J ends, which lost 0 bases and 6 bases, there was a span of 10 bases. Methods used by the authors: Reference gene primer amplification yielded estimated nucleated cell counts. The data were produced by immunoSEQ multiplex PCR, yet TCRdb's version contains in-frame clones alone and is incomplete. The D gene and trimming were derived from the DNA, and the V and J assignments and clone size from that table. The sample comprises under 450,000 clones, about 88% of which are singletons, and around 1.5% rests with the top ten.

This clonotype originated in a woman between 40 and 50 years old with COVID-19, enrolled during active disease. The rearrangement uses TRBV5-1 and TRBJ2-1; D might be TRBD1 (5 bases). Sequencing used peripheral blood. This chain's CDR3 is CASSLGQLINEQFF. CDR3 sequence (DNA): TGCGCCAGCAGCTTGGGACAGTTAATCAATGAGCAGTTCTTC.